Listed below are T cell receptor beta chains from one sample, sequenced in a study of Ad26.COV2.S vaccination and SARS-CoV-2 variants. Only in-frame clones appear in the TCRdb table, and some are missing; sequencing was by immunoSEQ multiplex PCR. Here the sample spans under 400,000 clones, about nine tenths being singletons. The sample in question was peripheral blood, obtained in a trial of Ad26.COV2.S vaccine versus placebo. These receptor sequences come from a person aged 18 to 65 who received the Ad26.COV2.S COVID-19 vaccine or a placebo. Each CDR3 is given with its conserved first and last residue. The order of the fields is J gene, D gene, clone size, V gene, CDR3 DNA, CDR3 protein. A D gene is named only where the DNA matches it firmly. The size entry is marked missing in some rows and otherwise reads once, few, many or a size class.

J gene: TRBJ2-2
D gene: .
clone size: .
V gene: TRBV5-6
CDR3 DNA: TGTGCCAGCAGCTTGGCCCTAGGGAGCGTGACCGGGGAGCTGTTTTTT
CDR3 protein: CASSLALGSVTGELFF

J gene: TRBJ2-7
D gene: .
clone size: .
V gene: TRBV11-3
CDR3 DNA: TGTGCCAGCAGCTTAGGAAACAGAAACTACGAGCAGTACTTC
CDR3 protein: CASSLGNRNYEQYF

J gene: TRBJ2-2
D gene: .
clone size: .
V gene: TRBV4-1
CDR3 DNA: TGCGCCAGCAGCCCAGGTACCGCGAACACCGGGGAGCTGTTTTTT
CDR3 protein: CASSPGTANTGELFF

J gene: TRBJ2-1
D gene: TRBD2
clone size: .
V gene: TRBV9
CDR3 DNA: TGTGCCAGCAGCGTAGTTAGCGGGGGGTACAATGAGCAGTTCTTC
CDR3 protein: CASSVVSGGYNEQFF

J gene: TRBJ2-3
D gene: TRBD2
clone size: once
V gene: TRBV5-6
CDR3 DNA: TGTGCCAGCAGAACCGGACTAGCCCCAGATACGCAGTATTTT
CDR3 protein: CASRTGLAPDTQYF

J gene: TRBJ2-4
D gene: .
clone size: .
V gene: TRBV19
CDR3 DNA: TGTGCCAGTAGTATTGGCAAACTCCCGCCCCTCTCGGAAGCCAAAAACATTCAGTACTTC
CDR3 protein: CASSIGKLPPLSEAKNIQYF

J gene: TRBJ2-1
D gene: .
clone size: once
V gene: TRBV4-2
CDR3 DNA: TGTGCCAGCAGCCAAGATTTGCGCCGTTCTTCCTACAATGAGCAGTTCTTC
CDR3 protein: CASSQDLRRSSYNEQFF

J gene: TRBJ1-5
D gene: .
clone size: .
V gene: TRBV28
CDR3 DNA: TGTGCCAGCAGTTTTTTGGGGGGCTCGCAGCCCCAGCATTTT
CDR3 protein: CASSFLGGSQPQHF

J gene: TRBJ2-5
D gene: .
clone size: .
V gene: TRBV19
CDR3 DNA: TGTGCCAGTAGTATTGGTAGCGGAGGAGAGACCCAGTACTTC
CDR3 protein: CASSIGSGGETQYF

J gene: TRBJ1-5
D gene: .
clone size: .
V gene: TRBV10-3
CDR3 DNA: TGTGCCATCGGGGTGGATCAGCCCCAGCATTTT
CDR3 protein: CAIGVDQPQHF

J gene: TRBJ1-1
D gene: TRBD1
clone size: .
V gene: TRBV7-9
CDR3 DNA: TGTGCCAGCAGCTTACCAGGGACAGGTTCTGAAGCTTTCTTT
CDR3 protein: CASSLPGTGSEAFF

J gene: TRBJ1-5
D gene: TRBD1
clone size: many
V gene: TRBV2
CDR3 DNA: TGTGCCAGCAGTGAAGCTGGACAGGGTGGGCAGCCCCAGCATTTT
CDR3 protein: CASSEAGQGGQPQHF

J gene: TRBJ2-5
D gene: TRBD1
clone size: .
V gene: TRBV10-3
CDR3 DNA: TGTGCCATCAGCGAAAGACAGGGGGAAGAGACCCAGTACTTC
CDR3 protein: CAISERQGEETQYF

J gene: TRBJ1-5
D gene: TRBD1
clone size: .
V gene: TRBV30
CDR3 DNA: TGTGCCTGGAGTGCTACAGGGGGCGGTCAGCCCCAGCATTTT
CDR3 protein: CAWSATGGGQPQHF

J gene: TRBJ1-4
D gene: TRBD1
clone size: .
V gene: TRBV19
CDR3 DNA: TGTGCCAGTTGGGACAGGGCCGGCGAAAAACTGTTTTTT
CDR3 protein: CASWDRAGEKLFF

J gene: TRBJ2-7
D gene: TRBD1
clone size: .
V gene: TRBV27
CDR3 DNA: TGTGCCAGCATTCTAAGGTCTGGGTCTGAGGGGACAGGGGGCGATGAGCAGTACTTC
CDR3 protein: CASILRSGSEGTGGDEQYF

J gene: TRBJ2-1
D gene: .
clone size: .
V gene: TRBV29-1
CDR3 DNA: TGCAGCGCGATGGGGACGAGCTCCTACAATGAGCAGTTCTTC
CDR3 protein: CSAMGTSSYNEQFF

J gene: TRBJ1-1
D gene: TRBD1
clone size: .
V gene: TRBV9
CDR3 DNA: TGTGCCAGCAGCGGGGGACAGGGGTTGGGCACTGAAGCTTTCTTT
CDR3 protein: CASSGGQGLGTEAFF

J gene: TRBJ2-7
D gene: .
clone size: .
V gene: TRBV7-8
CDR3 DNA: TGTGCCAGCAGCCCAGGGGGGACCTACGAGCAGTACTTC
CDR3 protein: CASSPGGTYEQYF

J gene: TRBJ2-3
D gene: .
clone size: .
V gene: TRBV27
CDR3 DNA: TGTGCCAGCAGTCCAAACACAGATACGCAGTATTTT
CDR3 protein: CASSPNTDTQYF

J gene: TRBJ1-1
D gene: .
clone size: .
V gene: TRBV15
CDR3 DNA: TGTGCCACCAGTCAGGACGTCCTCGGGGCTTTCTTT
CDR3 protein: CATSQDVLGAFF

J gene: TRBJ2-7
D gene: .
clone size: .
V gene: TRBV3-1/TRBV3-2
CDR3 DNA: TGTGCCAGCAGCCAAGGTCCAGGGTCCTACGAGCAGTACTTC
CDR3 protein: CASSQGPGSYEQYF

J gene: TRBJ1-1
D gene: .
clone size: .
V gene: TRBV5-1
CDR3 DNA: TGCGCCAGCAGCTTGGAACAGGGATTCCGGGCTTTCTTT
CDR3 protein: CASSLEQGFRAFF

J gene: TRBJ1-3
D gene: .
clone size: .
V gene: TRBV19
CDR3 DNA: TGTGCCAGTAGTATTGTTGACACCATATATTTT
CDR3 protein: CASSIVDTIYF

J gene: TRBJ2-5
D gene: .
clone size: .
V gene: TRBV6-1
CDR3 DNA: TGTGCCAGCAGTGAAGGGGCGGTACAAGAGACCCAGTACTTC
CDR3 protein: CASSEGAVQETQYF

J gene: TRBJ2-2
D gene: .
clone size: .
V gene: TRBV5-1
CDR3 DNA: TGCGCCAGCAGCTTGGTCGGCCGCACCGGGGAGCTGTTTTTT
CDR3 protein: CASSLVGRTGELFF

J gene: TRBJ2-2
D gene: .
clone size: many
V gene: TRBV16
CDR3 DNA: TGTGCCAGCAGCCAACGGGCGGGCTTGAACACCGGGGAGCTGTTTTTT
CDR3 protein: CASSQRAGLNTGELFF

J gene: TRBJ1-4
D gene: .
clone size: .
V gene: TRBV18
CDR3 DNA: TGTGCCAGCTCACCACGGTCCTCGGTCGCTGGTGAAAAACTGTTTTTT
CDR3 protein: CASSPRSSVAGEKLFF

J gene: TRBJ2-7
D gene: .
clone size: once
V gene: TRBV25-1
CDR3 DNA: TGTGCCAGCAGTGAATCGCGGGGAACGGGCGAGCAGTACTTC
CDR3 protein: CASSESRGTGEQYF

J gene: TRBJ1-1
D gene: .
clone size: .
V gene: TRBV6-4
CDR3 DNA: TGTGCCAGCAGTGACTCGGCGGGTGAAGCTTTCTTT
CDR3 protein: CASSDSAGEAFF

J gene: TRBJ2-6
D gene: TRBD1
clone size: .
V gene: TRBV7-2
CDR3 DNA: TGTGCCAGCAGCTTACCGACAGGGTCAGGGGCCAACGTCCTGACTTTC
CDR3 protein: CASSLPTGSGANVLTF

J gene: TRBJ2-7
D gene: .
clone size: .
V gene: TRBV18
CDR3 DNA: TGTGCCAGCTCACCTGGACGGAACTACGAGCAGTACTTC
CDR3 protein: CASSPGRNYEQYF

J gene: TRBJ1-1
D gene: .
clone size: .
V gene: TRBV5-4
CDR3 DNA: TGTGCCAGCAGCTTGATGGGGCTGGGAAGGAACACTGAAGCTTTCTTT
CDR3 protein: CASSLMGLGRNTEAFF

J gene: TRBJ1-1
D gene: .
clone size: .
V gene: TRBV18
CDR3 DNA: TGTGCCAGCTCACCGGACACCCTACGGAACACTGAAGCTTTCTTT
CDR3 protein: CASSPDTLRNTEAFF

J gene: TRBJ1-1
D gene: .
clone size: .
V gene: TRBV10-3
CDR3 DNA: TGTGCCATCAGTCCCGGGAGAACTGAAGCTTTCTTT
CDR3 protein: CAISPGRTEAFF

J gene: TRBJ2-2
D gene: .
clone size: .
V gene: TRBV18
CDR3 DNA: TGTGCCAGCTCCTCCGGGGGAACCGCCACCGGGGAGCTGTTTTTT
CDR3 protein: CASSSGGTATGELFF

J gene: TRBJ2-1
D gene: .
clone size: .
V gene: TRBV19
CDR3 DNA: TGTGAGGTGGTGGTCTATTCCTACAATGAGCAGTTCTTC
CDR3 protein: CEVVVYSYNEQFF

J gene: TRBJ1-5
D gene: .
clone size: .
V gene: TRBV15
CDR3 DNA: TGTGCCACCAGCAGAGATCTGGGGCAGTTCTTTCAGCCCCAGCATTTT
CDR3 protein: CATSRDLGQFFQPQHF

J gene: TRBJ1-4
D gene: .
clone size: .
V gene: TRBV5-6
CDR3 DNA: TGTGCTAGCAGCTTAGGCGAAAAACTGTTTTTT
CDR3 protein: CASSLGEKLFF

J gene: TRBJ2-7
D gene: .
clone size: .
V gene: TRBV7-2
CDR3 DNA: TGTGCCAGCAGCCGCGCGACAGGCCCCTACGAGCAGTACTTC
CDR3 protein: CASSRATGPYEQYF

J gene: TRBJ2-1
D gene: .
clone size: .
V gene: TRBV9
CDR3 DNA: TGTGCCAGCAGCCCTCGACAGAAATCCTACAATGAGCAGTTCTTC
CDR3 protein: CASSPRQKSYNEQFF

J gene: TRBJ1-1
D gene: TRBD1
clone size: .
V gene: TRBV7-9
CDR3 DNA: TGTGCCAGCAGCTCTGGGGACAGGGAAAACACTGAAGCTTTCTTT
CDR3 protein: CASSSGDRENTEAFF

J gene: TRBJ1-1
D gene: .
clone size: .
V gene: TRBV21-1
CDR3 DNA: TGTGCCGCTTACCCGTCCCCCATGAACACTGAAGCTTTCTTT
CDR3 protein: CAAYPSPMNTEAFF

J gene: TRBJ1-4
D gene: .
clone size: once
V gene: TRBV6-5
CDR3 DNA: TGTGCCAGCAGGGGCCCTACTAATGAAAAACTGTTTTTT
CDR3 protein: CASRGPTNEKLFF

J gene: TRBJ2-7
D gene: .
clone size: .
V gene: TRBV5-6
CDR3 DNA: TGTGCCAGCAGCCTGGGACTCCTCTCCTACGAGCAGTACTTC
CDR3 protein: CASSLGLLSYEQYF

J gene: TRBJ2-7
D gene: .
clone size: .
V gene: TRBV19
CDR3 DNA: TGTGCCAGTAGTATAGGGTTACAGGGCTCCGAGCAGTACTTC
CDR3 protein: CASSIGLQGSEQYF